One TCR beta chain is described in this entry. Because the CDR3's place on the DNA is in doubt, the DNA is left out and the CDR3 is given as listed by TCRdb. These data belong to a study of low-dose radiotherapy and immunotherapy resistance in tumors. Primers targeting TRAV and TRBV primed first-strand cDNA, covering alpha and beta chains. The PCR that amplified TCRs ran for 20 to 25 cycles, relying on a constant-region primer and a V-primer adapter. TCRdb independently ran MiXCR on the reads; one entry per CDR3 protein. The sample consists of 39,000 or so distinct CDR3 sequences, about a fifth of them appearing once. The CDR3 spans 16 residues, counting both ends. The germline gives CDR1 SQVTM, CDR2 ANQGSEA. Specified time point: after trial treatment. As to treatment: LDRT plus nivolumab, ipilimumab, low-dose cyclophosphamide and aspirin (RACIN trial).

This clonotype originated in a female donor with ovarian cancer. Sample: PBMCs, taken after low-dose radiotherapy plus immunotherapy. The V and J genes are TRBV29-1 and TRBJ2-2; the table names TRBD1, a call not compared with the DNA. The chain's CDR3 is CSAPRSGALQGELFFF.